The T cell receptor (beta chain) under discussion was sequenced for a study of regulatory T cells in long-lasting Graves disease. The time point denotes: persistent/refractory GD, antithyroid drugs over 5 years with positive TRAb. RNA isolated from PBMCs was used to make the TCR library. Concerning this clonotype: Its antigen is unknown.

V lost 2 bases and J lost 4, with 8 bases in between. Germline V gene lookup returns CDR1 LNHDA and CDR2 SQIVND (reference sequence). This CDR3 is 13 amino acids long. Study outcomes and limitations: Thyroid tissue was not sampled; only peripheral blood was. In persistent patients, shared public clonotypes (roughly 3,000) outnumbered those in new patients (around 1,000). TCR diversity was lower in persistent Graves' patients than in newly diagnosed ones. The study found TRBV28, TRBJ1-2 and TRBJ2-5 favored in persistent disease.

With iRepertoire HTBI primers and Arm-PCR of CDR3 regions, TCR beta libraries were built. TCRdb re-called the multiplex PCR reads through MiXCR, storing one row per CDR3 protein. Of 600,000 to 850,000 distinct CDR3 sequences listed, around 30% are singletons. The chain combines TRBV19 with TRBJ1-1; unclear D gene. Sequences were derived from peripheral blood mononuclear cells (PBMCs), sampled when the disease was refractory, from a patient treated with antithyroid drugs. The sequence was obtained from a female donor with Graves disease. Here the CDR3 reads CASSIILSTEAFF. DNA of the CDR3: TGTGCCAGTAGTATAATTTTAAGCACTGAAGCTTTCTTT.